The 14 T cell receptor beta chains below were found in one sample sequenced in a study of shared clonotypes between healthy human individuals. Data came from immunoSEQ multiplex PCR; TCRdb stores just in-frame clones and leaves some out. The data show fewer than 1.6 million clones, just under 99% seen once. Specimen: naive CD4+ T cells sorted from blood. Subset given: CD45RA+ positively selected. The receptors were sampled from a man between 25 and 39 years old in good health.

Written as DNA, the CDR3 is TGTGCCAGCAGTCCCGCGGGGGGCAAGGCTGGCTACACCTTC. This sequence encodes CASSPAGGKAGYTF. The rearrangement uses TRBV6-1 and TRBJ1-2, with D maybe TRBD1 (6 bases). V lost 5 bases to trimming and J lost 7 bases, with 17 bases between them. The CDR3 has 14 amino acids. Germline CDR1 and CDR2: MNHNS and SASEGT.

The rearrangement uses TRBV5-1 and TRBJ2-1; no clear D. This CDR3 region has 17 residues. V was pared by 0 bases and J by 8 bases, with 21 bases between. CDR1 and CDR2 from the germline V gene are SGHRS and YFSETQ. The CDR3 sequence is CASSLAGSFLAYDEQFF. The CDR3 DNA reads as TGCGCCAGCAGCTTGGCTGGAAGCTTCTTAGCATACGATGAGCAGTTCTTC. The entire variable domain, with the rest obtained from reference TRBV5-1 and TRBJ2-1, is as follows: KAGVTQTPRYLIKTRGQQVTLSCSPISGHRSVSWYQQTPGQGLQFLFEYFSETQRNKGNFPGRFSGRQFSNSRSEMNVSTLELGDSALYLCASSLAGSFLAYDEQFFGPGTRLTVL.

The rearrangement uses TRBV2 and TRBJ1-1, with D perhaps TRBD1 (5 bases). V dropped 3 bases and J dropped 5 bases, with 16 bases sitting between them. This CDR3 comprises 15 residues. Germline CDR1 and CDR2: SNHLY and FYNNEI. CDR3 protein: CASSDDSVGATEAFF. The CDR3 nucleotides read TGTGCCAGCAGTGATGACAGCGTCGGGGCTACTGAAGCTTTCTTT.

The chain couples TRBV5-3 to TRBJ1-5, with D hard to call. TRBV5-3 counts as an open reading frame of uncertain function. V was cut by 10 bases and J by 6 bases, with 14 bases left in between. The CDR3 extends over 12 amino acids. CDR3 in DNA: TGTGCCCCAAGGAGGAAAGGTCAGCCCCAGCATTTT. It is translated as CAPRRKGQPQHF.

The chain uses TRBV11-3 and TRBJ2-7; 10 positions match TRBD1. The V segment lost 6 bases and the J segment 5 bases; nucleotides outside the gene matches: 7. Germline V CDR1 and CDR2: SGHNT, YENEEA. CDR3 size: 14 residues. The CDR3 region has the DNA TGTGCCAGCAGTGTGACAGGGGGCATGAACGAGCAGTACTTC. It translates to CASSVTGGMNEQYF.

The V gene is TRBV18, the J gene TRBJ1-1; TRBD1 matches 7 bases. The CDR3 runs 18 residues. The germline V gene has CDR1 KGHSH and CDR2 LQKENI. V lost 6 bases and J lost 5; bases outside the gene matches: 21. CDR3 region: CASSITVMIDRVRTEAFF. The CDR3 nucleotides read TGTGCCAGCTCCATCACCGTGATGATTGACAGGGTAAGAACTGAAGCTTTCTTT.

The CDR3 DNA follows: TGTGCCAGCAGCCCTAGCGGGGGCTACAATGAGCAGTTCTTC. Encoded protein: CASSPSGGYNEQFF. The V call is TRBV11-2, the J call TRBJ2-1, with 10 positions matching TRBD2. The CDR3 totals 14 residues. Germline trimming cut 5 bases from V and 3 bases from J; bases unmatched to any gene: 1. Germline loops: CDR1 SGHAT, CDR2 FQNNGV.

The chain joins TRBV5-1 to TRBJ2-2; a possible D gene is TRBD1 (7 bases). CDR1 SGHRS and CDR2 YFSETQ come from the germline V gene. The V end was cut by 4 bases, the J end by 7 bases, with 8 bases between. This CDR3 contains 12 residues. The DNA of the CDR3 is TGCGCCAGCAGCCAGGGGGGCGGGGAGCTGTTTTTT. Protein: CASSQGGGELFF.

This rearrangement joins TRBV5-6 to TRBJ2-7; D may be TRBD1 or TRBD2 (5 bases each). The CDR3 covers 13 residues. V was shortened by 0 bases and J by 5 bases, with 9 bases between the two germline ends. Germline V lookup: CDR1 SGHDT, CDR2 YYEEEE. The CDR3 is CASSLGDPNEQYF. The CDR3 DNA reads as TGTGCCAGCAGCTTGGGGGACCCTAACGAGCAGTACTTC.

The rearrangement uses TRBV14 and TRBJ2-1; weak D call: TRBD2 (7 bases). V gave up 0 bases and J gave up 15 bases, with 12 bases separating them. The V gene's germline CDR1 is SGHDN and CDR2 FVKESK. The CDR3 totals 12 residues. The CDR3 DNA is TGTGCCAGCAGCCAAGATAGGGGGGGCTCGTTCTTC. Amino acids: CASSQDRGGSFF.

This sequence joins TRBV7-2 and TRBJ2-3; 13 bases align to TRBD2. Germline V gene data show CDR1 as SGHTA and CDR2 as FQGNSA. J lost 2 bases, V lost 5 bases, and 7 bases had no gene match. CDR3 size: 17 residues. CDR3 coding DNA: TGTGCCAGCAGCCTTAGGACTAGCGGGAGTAACACAGATACGCAGTATTTT. It specifies CASSLRTSGSNTDTQYF.

Concerning this clone itself: The sample holds other DNA sequences that translate to the same CDR3. The chain joins TRBV5-1 to TRBJ2-1, with 9 bases identical to TRBD2. V gave up 0 bases and J gave up 4 bases; unmatched junction bases: 5. The CDR3 runs 16 residues. Germline V gene lookup returns CDR1 SGHRS and CDR2 YFSETQ. The CDR3 loop is CASSLGGLAEYNEQFF. DNA for the CDR3: TGCGCCAGCAGCTTGGGGGGACTAGCAGAGTACAATGAGCAGTTCTTC.

The gene calls are TRBV4-3 and TRBJ2-1, with D maybe TRBD2 (6 bases). The CDR3 has 15 residues. V lost 4 bases to trimming and J lost 9 bases, with 19 bases between them. Germline values: CDR1 LGHNA, CDR2 YSLEER. The CDR3 region is CASSPQEGAPGEQFF. The CDR3 nucleotides are TGCGCCAGCAGCCCCCAGGAGGGAGCCCCGGGTGAGCAGTTCTTC.

This clone was found once. This rearrangement joins TRBV12-5 to TRBJ2-1, with a tentative D call TRBD1 (5 bases). Germline V gene sequence: CDR1 LGHNT, CDR2 FRNRAP. The CDR3 spans 17 residues. With 0 bases removed from V and 4 bases from J, the gap between germline ends came to 16 bases. CDR3 loop: CASGLVQAGHTYNEQFF. CDR3 nucleotide sequence: TGTGCTAGTGGTTTGGTACAGGCAGGACATACTTACAATGAGCAGTTCTTC.